A single sample is the source of the 18 T cell receptor beta chains below, sequenced in a study of Graves' ophthalmopathy and Graves' hyperthyroidism. Researchers took RNA transcripts and amplified TCR beta CDR3 regions from them. The first-round RT-PCR employed HTBI primers together with the Qiagen OneStep RT-PCR kit. A multiplex PCR was then performed as the second round. TCRdb analysed the multiplex PCR reads with MiXCR anew, one entry per CDR3 protein. The sample holds approximately 1.2 million distinct CDR3 sequences, 36% seen once. Sequencing used peripheral blood or thyroid tissue (not recorded which). The receptors derive from an adult man with Graves' hyperthyroidism.

This clonotype occurred many times. The V call is TRBV19, the J call TRBJ1-5, with D possibly matching TRBD1 (6 bases). The CDR3 has 14 residues. Per the germline V gene, CDR1 is LNHDA and CDR2 is SQIVND (reference sequence). V lost 5 bases, J lost 3 bases, and 11 bases lay in between. Here the CDR3 reads CASSQQGINQPQHF. The CDR3 DNA reads as TGTGCCAGTAGTCAACAGGGAATCAATCAGCCCCAGCATTTT.

This clonotype was seen many times. The CDR3 sequence: CASSPLLERGTQYF. The CDR3 DNA sequence: TGTGCCAGCAGCCCTCTACTAGAGAGAGGGACCCAGTACTTC. This rearrangement joins TRBV11-2 to TRBJ2-5, with D perhaps TRBD2 (5 bases). Germline CDR1 reads SGHAT; CDR2 reads FQNNGV. This CDR3 is built from 14 residues. V lost 5 bases to trimming and J lost 7 bases, with 17 bases between them.

This clonotype has ten or more counts. V is TRBV5-1 and J is TRBJ2-7, with 8 bases identical to TRBD1. J gave up 7 bases and V 3 bases, and 6 bases lay outside the gene matches. Germline values: CDR1 SGHRS, CDR2 YFSETQ. The CDR3 is made up of 13 amino acids. CDR3 coding DNA: TGCGCCAGCAGCTATGGACAGGGATGGGAGCAGTACTTC. It is translated as CASSYGQGWEQYF.

This clonotype was observed a few times. The V gene is TRBV10-3, the J gene TRBJ2-7; maybe TRBD2 (6 bases). The germline V gene has CDR1 ENHRY and CDR2 SYGVKD. Trimming shortened V by 10 bases and J by 1 base, and 20 bases separated the two germline ends. The CDR3 extends over 15 amino acids. CDR3 nucleotides: TGTGCCAGCAGGGATGGGGTCGGGGGATCCTACGAGCAGTACTTC. This encodes CASRDGVGGSYEQYF.

This clonotype was seen at least ten times. The chain links TRBV19 to TRBJ2-7; D gene uncertain. V gave up 2 bases and J gave up 5 bases, with 7 bases separating them. Germline V lookup: CDR1 LNHDA, CDR2 SQIVND (reference sequence). There are 12 residues in the CDR3. CDR3 DNA sequence: TGTGCCAGTAGTATACAAGGAGACGAGCAGTACTTC. Protein sequence: CASSIQGDEQYF.

The chain is built from TRBV5-4 and TRBJ1-1; unclear D gene. Germline loops: CDR1 SGHNT, CDR2 YYREEE (reference sequence). V was pared by 4 bases and J by 1 base, with 8 bases between. The CDR3 contains 13 residues. DNA of the CDR3: TGTGCCAGCAGCCCCGTTCCGAACACTGAAGCTTTCTTT. It encodes CASSPVPNTEAFF.

This clonotype was detected ten times or more. The chain links TRBV4-1 to TRBJ1-1; D call uncertain. This CDR3 contains 13 residues. Trimming removed 4 bases at V and 1 base at J, with 7 bases between. Germline V CDR1 and CDR2: MGHRA, YSYEKL. CDR3 region: CASSREKNTEAFF. The CDR3 DNA reads as TGCGCCAGCAGCCGGGAAAAGAACACTGAAGCTTTCTTT.

The CDR3 here is CASSYSWGAGQPQHF. Here the CDR3 DNA reads TGTGCCAGCAGTTACTCGTGGGGCGCCGGGCAGCCCCAGCATTTT. The genes are TRBV6-5 and TRBJ1-5, with D tentatively TRBD1 (5 bases). V was cut by 0 bases and J by 7 bases, with 13 bases left in between. Germline CDR1 is MNHEY and CDR2 is SVGAGI. The CDR3 consists of 15 residues.

This clonotype has a count of ten or more. The chain recombines TRBV10-3 with TRBJ1-1, with D unclear. Trimming shortened V by 0 bases and J by 2 bases, and 16 bases separated the two germline ends. Germline CDR1 ENHRY, CDR2 SYGVKD. The CDR3 runs 17 residues. The CDR3 coding sequence is TGTGCCATCAGTGAGTCGAAGTCCGGCGGCCACAACACTGAAGCTTTCTTT. It codes for CAISESKSGGHNTEAFF.

For this clonotype: One end of the junction is discordant with germline, which a read error may explain. CDR3 residues: CASGAPRTNQLQHF. The CDR3 DNA is TGTGCCAGCGGAGCCCCCAGGACCAATCAGCTCCAGCATTTT. The chain joins TRBV10-3 to TRBJ1-5; D is undetermined. Looked up from germline, CDR1 is ENHRY and CDR2 is SYGVKD. This CDR3 is 14 amino acids long.

The V and J genes are TRBV19 and TRBJ2-1; 9 nucleotides line up with TRBD1. CDR3 length: 15 residues. With V trimmed by 5 bases and J by 5 bases, 7 bases remained unmatched. Germline CDR1 reads LNHDA; CDR2 reads SQIVND (reference sequence). The CDR3 loop is CASSWTGDQHNEQFF. CDR3 coding DNA: TGTGCCAGTAGTTGGACAGGGGACCAGCACAATGAGCAGTTCTTC.

The rearrangement uses TRBV10-3 and TRBJ1-3, with D possibly matching TRBD1 (6 bases). The germline V gene encodes CDR1 ENHRY and CDR2 SYGVKD. The CDR3 has 14 residues. Trimming took off 6 bases at V and 0 bases at J, with 9 bases between the two ends. The CDR3 loop is CAISLQGSGNTIYF. CDR3 coding DNA: TGTGCCATCAGCCTACAGGGCTCTGGAAACACCATATATTTT.

This clonotype was counted many times. The rearrangement joins TRBV6-1 to TRBJ2-5; D assignment may be TRBD1 or TRBD2 (5 bases each). Germline loops: CDR1 MNHNS, CDR2 SASEGT. The ends were cut back, 10 bases at V and 3 bases at J, with 18 bases in the middle. This CDR3 region has 14 residues. CDR3 amino acids: CATGRGDRKETQYF. CDR3 in DNA: TGTGCCACCGGGCGTGGGGACCGTAAAGAGACCCAGTACTTC.

This clonotype came up a few times. This chain uses TRBV4-3 with TRBJ1-5, with D possibly TRBD1 on 5 matching bases. Germline loops: CDR1 LGHNA, CDR2 YSLEER. V was trimmed by 1 base and J by 6 bases, leaving 10 bases between them. The CDR3 is made up of 14 amino acids. Here the CDR3 DNA reads TGCGCCAGCAGCCAAGGACAGTCCCTTCAGCCCCAGCATTTT. Its protein is CASSQGQSLQPQHF.

The genes are TRBV29-1 and TRBJ1-5; the D is unclear. Germline assignment: CDR1 SQVTM and CDR2 ANQGSEA. V was shortened by 4 bases and J by 3 bases, with 10 bases between the two germline ends. The CDR3 runs 13 residues. The CDR3 protein is CSVVVQVNQPQHF. CDR3 DNA: TGCAGCGTTGTCGTGCAGGTCAATCAGCCCCAGCATTTT.

This clonotype was picked up one time. J is TRBJ2-7 and V is TRBV29-1; 10 nucleotides line up with TRBD1. The CDR3 has 15 residues. Per germline, CDR1 SQVTM and CDR2 ANQGSEA. J gave up 3 bases and V 6 bases, and 11 bases lay outside the gene matches. CDR3 region: CSVLDDGTGDYEQYF. The CDR3 coding sequence is TGCAGCGTCCTCGACGACGGGACAGGGGACTACGAGCAGTACTTC.

The V and J genes are TRBV28 and TRBJ1-3, with D possibly being TRBD1 (5 bases). Germline loops: CDR1 MDHEN, CDR2 SYDVKM. V was pared by 8 bases and J by 4 bases, with 15 bases between. The CDR3 runs 14 residues. The CDR3 bases are TGTGCCAGCCGCCCCGGGACGGTCGGAAACACCATATATTTT. Translation gives CASRPGTVGNTIYF.

The chain links TRBV29-1 to TRBJ1-2; 8 bases fit TRBD1. Germline CDR1 is SQVTM and CDR2 is ANQGSEA. V shed 6 bases and J 6 bases; nucleotides not matched to a gene: 6. The CDR3 totals 12 residues. CDR3 region: CSVWTGNDGYTF. Written as DNA, the CDR3 is TGCAGCGTGTGGACAGGGAACGATGGCTACACCTTC.